The 10 T cell receptor beta chains below all came from one sample that was sequenced in a study of blood T cell repertoires in COVID-19. Clones were read by immunoSEQ multiplex PCR, and TCRdb kept only the in-frame ones, dropping some. Of 250,000 to 300,000 clones in the sample, about 88% were seen once. The sequenced sample consisted of peripheral blood. The receptors here all came from a woman in her twenties or thirties with COVID-19, enrolled during active disease.

The gene calls are TRBV7-3 and TRBJ2-1; 9 bases map to TRBD1. In germline, CDR1 is SGHTA, CDR2 FQGTGA. The CDR3 totals 14 residues. Trimming cost V 5 bases and J 6 bases; bases outside gene matches: 5. CDR3 DNA: TGTGCCAGCAGCAATGACAGGGGGGGCAATGAGCAGTTCTTC. It encodes CASSNDRGGNEQFF.

The chain carries TRBV4-1 and TRBJ1-3; TRBD1 might be the D (5 bases). V was shortened by 0 bases and J by 0 bases, with 15 bases between the two germline ends. Germline assignment: CDR1 MGHRA and CDR2 YSYEKL. This CDR3 is built from 18 residues. CDR3 in DNA: TGCGCCAGCAGCCAAGAAGGGGAGGGGTTGCGCTCTGGAAACACCATATATTTT. Translation: CASSQEGEGLRSGNTIYF.

This clone was seen only once. The V and J genes are TRBV6-1 and TRBJ2-2, with D hard to call. V was shortened by 0 bases and J by 7 bases, with 9 bases between the two germline ends. In germline, CDR1 is MNHNS, CDR2 SASEGT. This CDR3 has 14 amino acids. The CDR3: CASSEAGQFGELFF. In DNA form, the CDR3 reads TGTGCCAGCAGTGAAGCTGGGCAGTTCGGGGAGCTGTTTTTT.

The gene calls are TRBV11-2 and TRBJ1-3, with D possibly being TRBD1 (6 bases). CDR1 and CDR2 (germline): SGHAT, FQNNGV. This CDR3 contains 15 residues. V was shortened by 2 bases and J by 1 base, with 9 bases between the two germline ends. The CDR3 coding sequence is TGTGCCAGCAGCTTATCAGGGGCTTCTGGAAACACCATATATTTT. It specifies CASSLSGASGNTIYF. The variable domain in full, completed from reference TRBV11-2 and TRBJ1-3, reads EAGVAQSPRYKIIEKRQSVAFWCNPISGHATLYWYQQILGQGPKLLIQFQNNGVVDDSQLPKDRFSAERLKGVDSTLKIQPAKLEDSAVYLCASSLSGASGNTIYFGEGSWLTVV.

The chain recombines TRBV12-3 or TRBV12-4 with TRBJ1-6; D perhaps matches TRBD1 (5 bases). V shed 6 bases and J shed 10 bases, with 13 bases lying between them. The length of the CDR3 is 13 residues. The CDR3 nucleotides read TGTGCCAGCAGCCCCGCGCGGGACTCACCCCTCCACTTT. Encoded protein: CASSPARDSPLHF.

The rearrangement links TRBV6-6 to TRBJ2-6; tentative D call: TRBD2 (5 bases). The V gene's germline CDR1 is MNHNY and CDR2 SVGAGI (reference sequence). The CDR3 loop spans 15 amino acids. The germline V and J ends were trimmed by 0 bases and 3 bases, with 6 bases remaining between them. CDR3 residues: CASSYSADGANVLTF. The CDR3 DNA follows: TGTGCCAGCAGTTACTCAGCGGATGGGGCCAACGTCCTGACTTTC.

This clone was counted once. V and J are TRBV12-1 and TRBJ2-3; the table's D call, TRBD1, has no DNA check behind it. TRBV12-1 is noted as a pseudogene. The CDR3 is 14 residues long. The CDR3 protein is CARLQVPITDTQYF. DNA for the CDR3: TGTGCCAGACTACAGGTTCCGATCACAGATACGCAGTATTTT.

V gene TRBV2 combines with J gene TRBJ2-2; 7 bases match TRBD1. The CDR3 length is 15 residues. Germline loops: CDR1 SNHLY, CDR2 FYNNEI. V dropped 5 bases and J dropped 1; count of bases not matched to a gene: 4. CDR3 nucleotides: TGTGCCAGCAGTCCGACAGGGATGAACACCGGGGAGCTGTTTTTT. Translation gives CASSPTGMNTGELFF.

The chain recombines TRBV5-1 with TRBJ2-7, with 11 positions matching TRBD1. The CDR3 length is 14 residues. V lost 6 bases and J lost 6; bases outside the gene matches: 8. The germline V gene has CDR1 SGHRS and CDR2 YFSETQ. As DNA, the CDR3 is TGCGCCAGCAAGTCATTGGACAGGGGGCCCGAGCAGTACTTC. Residues: CASKSLDRGPEQYF.

The V call is TRBV28, the J call TRBJ1-2; no firm D call. V lost 3 bases and J 5 bases, leaving 19 bases between the germline ends. The CDR3 covers 16 residues. Per the germline V gene, CDR1 is MDHEN and CDR2 is SYDVKM. The CDR3 is CASSFGPGEVRYGYTF. The DNA for the CDR3 is TGTGCCAGCAGTTTCGGGCCCGGGGAGGTTCGGTATGGCTACACCTTC.